This T cell receptor (beta chain) was profiled in a study of post-analysis software for immune sequencing data. Germline values: CDR1 SGHTA, CDR2 FQGNSA. Trimming took 8 bases from V and 2 from J, leaving 12 bases between them. The CDR3 has 14 amino acids. Sequencing libraries made from TCR beta cDNA carried unique molecular identifiers. TCRdb analysed the PCR reads with MiXCR anew, one entry per CDR3 protein. Of 400,000 to 500,000 distinct CDR3 sequences listed, 35% to 45% are singletons. Study-wide results and caveats: TRBV segments more frequent in patients than in controls numbered a few and included TRBV5-6, TRBV5-1 and TRBV20-1.

This clonotype showed up just a few times. The antigen remains unidentified. The source material was blood. The receptor comes from a girl aged 2 to 10 with multiple sclerosis. The chain uses TRBV7-2 and TRBJ2-2; no reliable D call. The CDR3 sequence is CASSWAGNTGELFF. The DNA for the CDR3 is TGTGCCAGCTCTTGGGCAGGAAACACCGGGGAGCTGTTTTTT.